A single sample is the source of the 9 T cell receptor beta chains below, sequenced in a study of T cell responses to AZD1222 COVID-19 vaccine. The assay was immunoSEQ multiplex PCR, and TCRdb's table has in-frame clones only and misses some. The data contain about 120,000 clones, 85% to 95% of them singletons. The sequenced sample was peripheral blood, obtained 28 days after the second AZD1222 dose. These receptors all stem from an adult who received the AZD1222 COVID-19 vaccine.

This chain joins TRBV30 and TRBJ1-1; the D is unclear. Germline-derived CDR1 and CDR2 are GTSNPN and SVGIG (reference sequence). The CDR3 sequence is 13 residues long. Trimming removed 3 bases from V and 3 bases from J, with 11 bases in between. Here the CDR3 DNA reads TGTGCCTGGAGCGAAGGGCTCTACACTGAAGCTTTCTTT. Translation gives CAWSEGLYTEAFF. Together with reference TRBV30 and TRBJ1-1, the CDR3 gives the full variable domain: SQTIHQWPATLVQPVGSPLSLECTVEGTSNPNLYWYRQAAGRGLQLLFYSVGIGQISSEVPQNLSASRPQDRQFILSSKKLLLSDSGFYLCAWSEGLYTEAFFGQGTRLTVV.

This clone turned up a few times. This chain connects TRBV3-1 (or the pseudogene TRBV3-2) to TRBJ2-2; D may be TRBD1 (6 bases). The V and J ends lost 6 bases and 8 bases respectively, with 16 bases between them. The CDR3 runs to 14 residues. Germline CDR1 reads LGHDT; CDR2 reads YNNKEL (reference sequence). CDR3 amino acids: CASRPDRSWGELFF. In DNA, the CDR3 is TGTGCCAGCAGACCTGACAGGAGTTGGGGGGAGCTGTTTTTT.

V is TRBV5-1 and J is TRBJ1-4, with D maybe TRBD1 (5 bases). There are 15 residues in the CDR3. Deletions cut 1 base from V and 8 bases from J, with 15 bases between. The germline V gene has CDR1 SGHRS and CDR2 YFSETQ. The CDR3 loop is CASSLMGGAGEKLFF. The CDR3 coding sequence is TGCGCCAGCAGCTTGATGGGGGGAGCGGGAGAAAAACTGTTTTTT.

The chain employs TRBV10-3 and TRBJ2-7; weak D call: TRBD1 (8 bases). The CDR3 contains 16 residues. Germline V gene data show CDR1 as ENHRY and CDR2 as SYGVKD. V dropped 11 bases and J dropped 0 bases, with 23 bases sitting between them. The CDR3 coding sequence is TGTGCCCGGTACCGACAGGGGAGCGGGGACTCCTACGAGCAGTACTTC. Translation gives CARYRQGSGDSYEQYF.

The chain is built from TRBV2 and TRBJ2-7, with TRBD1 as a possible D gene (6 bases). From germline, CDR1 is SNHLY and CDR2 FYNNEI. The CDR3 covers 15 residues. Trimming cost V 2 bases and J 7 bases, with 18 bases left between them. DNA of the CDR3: TGTGCCAGCAGTGAAACGGGGCAGGGGAAGAGGGAGCAGTACTTC. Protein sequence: CASSETGQGKREQYF.

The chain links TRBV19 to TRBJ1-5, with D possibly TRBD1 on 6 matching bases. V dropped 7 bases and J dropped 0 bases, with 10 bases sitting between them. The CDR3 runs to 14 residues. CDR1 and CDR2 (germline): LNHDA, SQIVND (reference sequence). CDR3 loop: CASTGAYSNQPQHF. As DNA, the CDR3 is TGTGCCAGTACAGGGGCCTATAGCAATCAGCCCCAGCATTTT.

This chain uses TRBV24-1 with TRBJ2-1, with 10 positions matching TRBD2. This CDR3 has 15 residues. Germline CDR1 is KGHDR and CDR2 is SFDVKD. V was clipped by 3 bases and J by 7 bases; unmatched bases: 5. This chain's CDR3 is CATSDSGGARNEQFF. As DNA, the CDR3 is TGTGCCACCAGTGATAGCGGGGGGGCTCGGAATGAGCAGTTCTTC.

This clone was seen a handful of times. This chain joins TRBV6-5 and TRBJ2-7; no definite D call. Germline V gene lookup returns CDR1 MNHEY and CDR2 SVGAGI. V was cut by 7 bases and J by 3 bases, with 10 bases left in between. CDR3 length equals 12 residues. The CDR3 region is CASTAQNYEQYF. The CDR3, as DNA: TGTGCCAGCACCGCACAAAACTACGAGCAGTACTTC.

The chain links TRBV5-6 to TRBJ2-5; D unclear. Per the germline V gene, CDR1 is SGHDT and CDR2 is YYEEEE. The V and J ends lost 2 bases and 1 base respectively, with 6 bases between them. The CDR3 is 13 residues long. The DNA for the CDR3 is TGTGCCAGCAGCTTCCAACTCCAAGAGACCCAGTACTTC. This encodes CASSFQLQETQYF.